This is a list of T cell receptor beta chains from one sample in a study of blood T cell repertoires in COVID-19. The method was immunoSEQ multiplex PCR; TCRdb's version includes in-frame clones alone and lacks a portion of them. Altogether 55,000 to 70,000 clones are present, more than 85% being singletons, with the ten largest covering approximately 2.1%. What was sequenced was peripheral blood. The receptors shown here come from a man between 60 and 75 years old with acute or convalescent COVID-19. Both conserved end residues are part of each CDR3. A D gene is named only where the DNA matches it firmly. Only some rows state a clone size, as once, few, many or a class for expanded clones.

>TRBV7-3|-|TRBD2|TRBJ2-1
TGTGCCAGCAGCCTGGGACTGGGGGGGAATGAGCAGTTCTTC
CASSLGLGGNEQFF
>TRBV27|-|TRBD1|TRBJ1-2
TGTGCCAGCAGTTTAGTCGGACAGGGCGACTATGGCTACACCTTC
CASSLVGQGDYGYTF
>TRBV7-8|-|TRBD2|TRBJ2-1
TGTGCCAGCAGCCTGGGGACTAGCGGGTACAATGAGCAGTTCTTC
CASSLGTSGYNEQFF
>TRBV5-1|once|TRBD1|TRBJ1-4
TGCGCCAGCAGCTCCGGGACAGCAAATGAAAAACTGTTTTTT
CASSSGTANEKLFF
>TRBV14|-|TRBD1|TRBJ1-5
TGTGCCAGCAGCCAAGGGGGACAGGGGAGCAATCAGCCCCAGCATTTT
CASSQGGQGSNQPQHF
>TRBV28|-|TRBD2|TRBJ2-7
TGTGCCAGCAGAAATACTAGCGGGAGAGTATACGAGCAGTACTTC
CASRNTSGRVYEQYF
>TRBV2|-|-|TRBJ1-4
TGTGCCAGCAACACAGATCCTAATGAAAAACTGTTTTTT
CASNTDPNEKLFF
>TRBV7-2|-|TRBD1|TRBJ1-5
TGTGCCAGCAGCTTAACCCGGACAGGGTCCAATCAGCCCCAGCATTTT
CASSLTRTGSNQPQHF
>TRBV7-2|-|-|TRBJ1-5
TGTGCCAGCAGCTTTGGAGGGACTCTTAATCAGCCCCAGCATTTT
CASSFGGTLNQPQHF
>TRBV4-1|-|TRBD2|TRBJ2-7
TGCGCCAGCAGCCAAGACCTAGCGGGAAGCTACGAGCAGTACTTC
CASSQDLAGSYEQYF
>TRBV6-5|-|-|TRBJ2-3
TGTGCCAGCAGTTCAGATCGCCTTAGCACAGATACGCAGTATTTT
CASSSDRLSTDTQYF
>TRBV3-1/TRBV3-2|once|-|TRBJ2-7
TGTGCCAGCAGCCCCCATCCCGGGACACGGAACGAGCAGTACTTC
CASSPHPGTRNEQYF
>TRBV29-1|-|TRBD1|TRBJ2-7
TGCAGCGCTGGGACAGTTTCCTACGAGCAGTACTTC
CSAGTVSYEQYF
>TRBV6-1|-|-|TRBJ1-5
TGTGCCAGCAGTGACCGGACCCCGGGCAGGGGAGAGGATCAGCCCCAGCATTTT
CASSDRTPGRGEDQPQHF
>TRBV3-1/TRBV3-2|once|TRBD2|TRBJ2-7
TGTGCCAGCAGCCCTCGACTAGCGGGGTCCTACGAGCAGTACTTC
CASSPRLAGSYEQYF
>TRBV19|few|TRBD1|TRBJ2-7
TGTGCCAGTAGTTTCCTGGGACAGGGGGCCGAGCAGTACTTC
CASSFLGQGAEQYF
>TRBV3-1/TRBV3-2|-|-|TRBJ2-7
TGTGCCAGCAGCCAAGGGGGAGTAAGCTACGAGCAGTACTTC
CASSQGGVSYEQYF
>TRBV4-3|-|-|TRBJ1-2
TGCGCCAGCAGCCAAACAGGGAACTATGGCTACACCTTC
CASSQTGNYGYTF
>TRBV6-2/TRBV6-3|once|TRBD1|TRBJ2-3
TGTGCCAGCAGTTACGTCCGGGACAGGGACCTCACAGATACGCAGTATTTT
CASSYVRDRDLTDTQYF
>TRBV19|once|TRBD2|TRBJ2-5
TGTGCCAGACTAGCGGGGAAACAAGAGACCCAGTACTTC
CARLAGKQETQYF
>TRBV6-5|-|TRBD1|TRBJ1-1
TGTGCCAGCAGTTACTCGGGGACAGGGATGAACACTGAAGCTTTCTTT
CASSYSGTGMNTEAFF
>TRBV6-6|-|-|TRBJ2-7
TGTGCCAGCACCCTACAGGTACAGGGTGGCAGCGAGCAGTACTTC
CASTLQVQGGSEQYF
>TRBV14|few|TRBD1|TRBJ1-1
TGTGCCAGCAGCGGATCTATGACAGGGACTTTGGGGATGAACACTGAAGCTTTCTTT
CASSGSMTGTLGMNTEAFF
>TRBV11-2|-|TRBD1|TRBJ2-1
TGTGCCAGCAGCACCCGAGGGACAGGGAACAATGAGCAGTTCTTC
CASSTRGTGNNEQFF
>TRBV7-3|-|-|TRBJ1-6
TGTGCCAGCAGCTTAACCGGACAGCTTAATTCACCCCTCCACTTT
CASSLTGQLNSPLHF
>TRBV6-5|-|TRBD1|TRBJ1-1
TGTGCCAGCAGTTACACAGGGGAAACTGAAGCTTTCTTT
CASSYTGETEAFF
>TRBV7-8|-|-|TRBJ1-4
TGTGCCAGCAGCCCAAACACAGCAACTAATGAAAAACTGTTTTTT
CASSPNTATNEKLFF
>TRBV28|-|TRBD1|TRBJ2-4
TGTGCCAGTGGACAGGGGAACATTCAGTACTTC
CASGQGNIQYF
>TRBV9|-|-|TRBJ1-2
TGTGCCAGCAGCCCGCGACAGGCATTTAACTATGGCTACACCTTC
CASSPRQAFNYGYTF
>TRBV9|-|-|TRBJ1-1
TGTGCCAGCAGCGTAGGAGGAGGCGACACTGAAGCTTTCTTT
CASSVGGGDTEAFF
>TRBV28|-|-|TRBJ2-3
TGTGCCAGCAGTTCCCTTGGGGGAGGCGTCGATACGCAGTATTTT
CASSSLGGGVDTQYF
>TRBV5-1|-|TRBD1|TRBJ2-7
TGCGCCAGCAGCTTGGACCTGGGGACAGGGACCTACGAGCAGTACTTC
CASSLDLGTGTYEQYF
>TRBV2|-|-|TRBJ2-6
TGTGCCAGCAGTGGGGGGCTCTCTGGGGCCAACGTCCTGACTTTC
CASSGGLSGANVLTF
>TRBV28|few|-|TRBJ1-2
TGTGCCAGCAGTTTATTGGCGGGGGTCGGCGATGGCTACACCTTC
CASSLLAGVGDGYTF
>TRBV5-5|medium-sized|TRBD1|TRBJ2-7
TGTGCCAGCAGCTTGGGGACAGGGACTTCCTACGAGCAGTACTTC
CASSLGTGTSYEQYF
>TRBV6-2/TRBV6-3|-|-|TRBJ1-6
TGTGCCAGCAGTTCGGGATCACCCCTCCACTTT
CASSSGSPLHF
>TRBV11-3|-|TRBD2|TRBJ2-5
TGTGCCAGCAGCGACCGGGGAGGGCGGGAGACCCAGTACTTC
CASSDRGGRETQYF
>TRBV19|-|-|TRBJ2-3
TGTGCCAGTAGCCCCGCGACAGATACGCAGTATTTT
CASSPATDTQYF
>TRBV6-5|-|TRBD2|TRBJ2-1
TGTGCCAGCAGTAGGGGACTAGCGGACTACAATGAGCAGTTCTTC
CASSRGLADYNEQFF
>TRBV6-2/TRBV6-3|-|-|TRBJ2-1
TGTGCCAGCAGCCACAGGACTAAGGCTGAGCAGTTCTTC
CASSHRTKAEQFF
>TRBV11-3|-|-|TRBJ1-3
TGTGCCAGCAGCCCAATGACAGGTGGAAACACCATATATTTT
CASSPMTGGNTIYF
>TRBV4-3|-|-|TRBJ1-6
TGCGCCAGCAGCCAAGATATCACAGGGAGTAGCCCACCCCTCCACTTT
CASSQDITGSSPPLHF
>TRBV4-3|-|-|TRBJ2-1
TGCGCCAGCAGCCAATCCTTCCCGGATGAGCAGTTCTTC
CASSQSFPDEQFF
>TRBV7-8|-|-|TRBJ1-2
TGTGCCAGCAGCTTATCGTCGGGGGACGGCTACACCTTC
CASSLSSGDGYTF
>TRBV30|-|-|TRBJ1-2
TGTGCCTGGAGTGTAGCAGGGAACTATGGCTACACCTTC
CAWSVAGNYGYTF
>TRBV18|-|TRBD1|TRBJ1-2
TGTGCCAGCTCACGACAGGGAACGTTCTATGGCTACACCTTC
CASSRQGTFYGYTF
>TRBV19|-|TRBD2|TRBJ2-3
TGTGCCAGTAGTATAGTAGGCGGGGGGACTCAAGCAGATACGCAGTATTTT
CASSIVGGGTQADTQYF
>TRBV28|-|-|TRBJ2-7
TGTGCCAGCAGTCCACCGGGAGACGGGTTCTACGAGCAGTACTTC
CASSPPGDGFYEQYF
>TRBV6-2/TRBV6-3|-|-|TRBJ2-1
TGTGCCAGCAGTTACCCGGCGGATGAGCAGTTCTTC
CASSYPADEQFF
>TRBV5-6|-|TRBD1|TRBJ1-2
TGTGCCAGCAGCTTTCTACAGGGGTCCGAAGGCTACACCTTC
CASSFLQGSEGYTF
>TRBV3-1/TRBV3-2|-|TRBD2|TRBJ2-1
TGTGCCAGCAGCCCTAGCGGGAGAGGCAATGAGCAGTTCTTC
CASSPSGRGNEQFF
>TRBV5-5|once|TRBD1|TRBJ2-2
TGTGCCAGCAGCTGGGACAGCCTCACCGGGGAGCTGTTTTTT
CASSWDSLTGELFF
>TRBV5-1|-|TRBD2|TRBJ2-1
TGCGCCAGCAGAGGGACTAGCGGGAGCAATGAGCAGTTCTTC
CASRGTSGSNEQFF
>TRBV19|-|TRBD2|TRBJ2-1
TGTGCCAGTAGTATCGGGCGGGAGGTTGGCAATGAGCAGTTCTTC
CASSIGREVGNEQFF